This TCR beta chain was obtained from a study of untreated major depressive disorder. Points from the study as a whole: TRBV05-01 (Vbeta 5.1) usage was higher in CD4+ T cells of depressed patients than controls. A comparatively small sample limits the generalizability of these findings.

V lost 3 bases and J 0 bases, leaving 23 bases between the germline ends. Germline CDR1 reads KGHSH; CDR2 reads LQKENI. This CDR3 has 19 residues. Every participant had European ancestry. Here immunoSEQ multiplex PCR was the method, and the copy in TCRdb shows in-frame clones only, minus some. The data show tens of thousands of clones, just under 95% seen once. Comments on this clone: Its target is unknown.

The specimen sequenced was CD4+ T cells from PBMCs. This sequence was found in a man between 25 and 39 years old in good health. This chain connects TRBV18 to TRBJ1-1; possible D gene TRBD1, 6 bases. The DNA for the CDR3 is TGTGCCAGCTCACCTGGATGGATGTTTGGGGACATCATGAACACTGAAGCTTTCTTT. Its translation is CASSPGWMFGDIMNTEAFF. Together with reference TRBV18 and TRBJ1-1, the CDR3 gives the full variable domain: NAGVMQNPRHLVRRRGQEARLRCSPMKGHSHVYWYRQLPEEGLKFMVYLQKENIIDESGMPKERFSAEFPKEGPSILRIQQVVRGDSAAYFCASSPGWMFGDIMNTEAFFGQGTRLTVV.